This TCR beta chain came from a study of metastatic and nonmetastatic thyroid tumors (dated by TCRdb to about 2020). About the full investigation: For patients with malignant and with benign thyroid disease, the researchers compared repertoires between peripheral blood samples and tumor or nodule tissue samples. Broader findings and caveats from the paper: TCR beta diversity was reported as significantly higher in malignant tumors than in benign nodules, in both blood and tumor samples.

No patient had received any treatment before thyroid surgery. Using T-cell receptor beta sequencing, the study looked back at clinical samples from patients collected from the early 2010s to the late 2010s. This clone was detected many times. Its target antigen remains unknown. Base qualities are not recorded, but no much larger clone differs from it by a single base. Library prep was done by PCR. Sequencing relied on an Illumina HiSeq 4000. The TCR beta-chain CDR3 region of each patient was profiled by high-throughput sequencing. The study's own analysis went as follows. A classifier to discriminate distant-metastatic papillary thyroid cancer patients was built from CDR3 differences across clinicopathological groups. The Shannon index was used to assess repertoire diversity, and the Morisita-Horn index was used to assess tumor-blood repertoire similarity. TCRdb trimmed public reads at Q25 via fastp, called clones via MiXCR and kept in-frame beta chains. These V and J calls originate from TCRdb's pipeline instead of the authors' own analysis. Here the sample has around 21,000 clones; around 19% occur a single time. The top ten constitute around a fifth of the sample.

Reading from cysteine to phenylalanine, the CDR3 counts 13 amino acids. The CDR3 DNA has 39 bases and is translated from base 1. V sheds 2 bases and J sheds 2 bases, leaving 5 bases between their ends. As encoded in the germline V gene, CDR1 is KGHSH while CDR2 is LQKENI. This sequence uses TRBV18 and TRBJ2-3; no D gene can be assigned with confidence. Source material: blood. This TCR derives from a male donor with papillary thyroid cancer or a benign thyroid nodule (not recorded which). Some clones in this sample may be carry-over from other donors' samples. The CDR3 reads as follows: CASSPMDTDTQYF. In nucleotides, the sequence is TGTGCCAGCTCACCAATGGACACAGATACGCAGTATTTT.